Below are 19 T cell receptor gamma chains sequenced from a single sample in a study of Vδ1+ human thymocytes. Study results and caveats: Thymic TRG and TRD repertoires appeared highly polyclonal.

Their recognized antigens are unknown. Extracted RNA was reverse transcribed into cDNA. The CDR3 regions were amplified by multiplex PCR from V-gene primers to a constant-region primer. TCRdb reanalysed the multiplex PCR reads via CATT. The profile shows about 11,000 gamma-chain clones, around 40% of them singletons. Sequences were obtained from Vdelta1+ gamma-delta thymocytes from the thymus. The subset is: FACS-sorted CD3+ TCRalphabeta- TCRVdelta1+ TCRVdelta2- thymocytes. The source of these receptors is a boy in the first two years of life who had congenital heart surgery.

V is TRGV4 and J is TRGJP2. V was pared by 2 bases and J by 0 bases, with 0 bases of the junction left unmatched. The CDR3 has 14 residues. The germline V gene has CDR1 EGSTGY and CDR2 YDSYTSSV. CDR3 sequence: CATWDDSSDWIKTF. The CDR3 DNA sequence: TGTGCCACCTGGGATGATAGTAGTGATTGGATCAAGACGTTT.

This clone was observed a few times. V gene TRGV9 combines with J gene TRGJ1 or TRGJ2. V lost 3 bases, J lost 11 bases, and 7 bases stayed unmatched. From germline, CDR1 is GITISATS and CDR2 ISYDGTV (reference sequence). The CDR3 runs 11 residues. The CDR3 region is CALWERGEKLF. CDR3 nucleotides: TGTGCCTTGTGGGAGAGGGGGGAGAAACTCTTT.

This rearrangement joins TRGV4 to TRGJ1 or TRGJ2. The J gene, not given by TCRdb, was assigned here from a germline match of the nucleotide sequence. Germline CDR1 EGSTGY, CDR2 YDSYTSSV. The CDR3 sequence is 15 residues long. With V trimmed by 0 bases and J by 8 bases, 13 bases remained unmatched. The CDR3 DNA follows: TGTGCCACCTGGGATGGGCTACGGGGACCCCATAAGAAACTCTTT. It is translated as CATWDGLRGPHKKLF.

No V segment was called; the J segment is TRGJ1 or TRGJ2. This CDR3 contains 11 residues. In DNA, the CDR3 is TGTGCCACCTGGGAGAAAGGGAAGAAACTCTTT. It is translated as CATWEKGKKLF.

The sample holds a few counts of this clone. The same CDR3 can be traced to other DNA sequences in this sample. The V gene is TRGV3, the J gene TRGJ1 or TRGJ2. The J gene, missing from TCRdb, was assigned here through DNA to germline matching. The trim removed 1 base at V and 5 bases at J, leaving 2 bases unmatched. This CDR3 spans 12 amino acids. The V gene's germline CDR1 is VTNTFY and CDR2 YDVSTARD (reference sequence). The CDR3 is CATWDSDYKKLF. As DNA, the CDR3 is TGTGCCACCTGGGACAGCGATTATAAGAAACTCTTT.

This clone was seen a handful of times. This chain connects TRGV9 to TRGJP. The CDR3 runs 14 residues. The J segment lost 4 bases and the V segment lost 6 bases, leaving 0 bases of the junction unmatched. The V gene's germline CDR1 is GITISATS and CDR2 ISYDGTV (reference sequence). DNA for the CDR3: TGTGCCTTGTGGCAAGAGTTGGGCAAAAAAATCAAGGTATTT. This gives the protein CALWQELGKKIKVF.

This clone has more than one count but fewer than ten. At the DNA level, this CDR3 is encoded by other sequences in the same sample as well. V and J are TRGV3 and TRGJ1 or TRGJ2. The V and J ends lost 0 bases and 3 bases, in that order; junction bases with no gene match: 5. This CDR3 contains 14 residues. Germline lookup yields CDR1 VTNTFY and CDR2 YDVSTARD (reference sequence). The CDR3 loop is CATWDRRVYYKKLF. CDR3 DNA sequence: TGTGCCACCTGGGACAGGCGAGTTTATTATAAGAAACTCTTT.

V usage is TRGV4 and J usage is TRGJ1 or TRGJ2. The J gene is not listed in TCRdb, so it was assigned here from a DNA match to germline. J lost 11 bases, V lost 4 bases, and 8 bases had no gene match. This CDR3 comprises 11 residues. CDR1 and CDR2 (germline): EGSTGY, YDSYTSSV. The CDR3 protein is CATWDLREKLF. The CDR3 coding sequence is TGTGCCACCTGGGACCTACGCGAGAAACTCTTT.

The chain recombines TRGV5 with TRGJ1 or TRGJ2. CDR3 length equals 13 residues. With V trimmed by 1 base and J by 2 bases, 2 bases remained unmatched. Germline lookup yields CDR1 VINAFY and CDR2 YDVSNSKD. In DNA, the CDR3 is TGTGCCACCTGGGACAGCTATTATTATAAGAAACTCTTT. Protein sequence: CATWDSYYYKKLF.

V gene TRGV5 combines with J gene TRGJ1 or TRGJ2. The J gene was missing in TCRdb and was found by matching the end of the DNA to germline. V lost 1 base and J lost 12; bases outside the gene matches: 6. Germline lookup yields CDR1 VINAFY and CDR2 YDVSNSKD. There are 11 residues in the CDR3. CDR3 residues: CATWDSPTKLF. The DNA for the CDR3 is TGTGCCACCTGGGACAGCCCAACGAAACTCTTT.

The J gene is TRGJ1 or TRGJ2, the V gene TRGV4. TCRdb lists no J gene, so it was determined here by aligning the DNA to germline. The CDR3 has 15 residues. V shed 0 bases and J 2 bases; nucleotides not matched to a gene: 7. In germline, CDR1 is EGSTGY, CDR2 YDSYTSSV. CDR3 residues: CATWDGQFDYYKKLF. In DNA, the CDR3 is TGTGCCACCTGGGATGGGCAATTTGATTATTATAAGAAACTCTTT.

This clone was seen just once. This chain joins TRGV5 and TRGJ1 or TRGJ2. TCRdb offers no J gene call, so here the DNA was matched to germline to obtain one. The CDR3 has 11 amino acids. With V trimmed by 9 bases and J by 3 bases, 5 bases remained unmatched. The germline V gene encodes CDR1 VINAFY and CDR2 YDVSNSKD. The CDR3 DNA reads TGTGCCACCGGACTTTATTATAAGAAACTCTTT. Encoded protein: CATGLYYKKLF.

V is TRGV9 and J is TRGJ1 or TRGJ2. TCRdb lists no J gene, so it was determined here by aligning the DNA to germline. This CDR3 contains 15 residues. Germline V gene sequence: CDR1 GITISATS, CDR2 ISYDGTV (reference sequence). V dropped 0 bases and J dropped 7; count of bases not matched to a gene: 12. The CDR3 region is CALWEVRPGKYKKLF. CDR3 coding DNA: TGTGCCTTGTGGGAGGTGCGCCCAGGAAAATATAAGAAACTCTTT.

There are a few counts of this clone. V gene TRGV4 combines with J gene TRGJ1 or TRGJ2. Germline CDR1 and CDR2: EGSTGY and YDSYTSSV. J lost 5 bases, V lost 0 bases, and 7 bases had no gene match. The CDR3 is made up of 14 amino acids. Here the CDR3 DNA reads TGTGCCACCTGGGATGGGCTTATTCATTATAAGAAACTCTTT. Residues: CATWDGLIHYKKLF.

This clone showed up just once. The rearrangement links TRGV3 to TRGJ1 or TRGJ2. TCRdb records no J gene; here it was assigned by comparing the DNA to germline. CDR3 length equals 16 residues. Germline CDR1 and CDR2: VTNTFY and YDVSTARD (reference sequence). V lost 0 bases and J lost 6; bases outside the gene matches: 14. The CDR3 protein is CATWDRRGGPCYKKLF. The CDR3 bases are TGTGCCACCTGGGACAGGCGGGGGGGGCCTTGTTATAAGAAACTCTTT.

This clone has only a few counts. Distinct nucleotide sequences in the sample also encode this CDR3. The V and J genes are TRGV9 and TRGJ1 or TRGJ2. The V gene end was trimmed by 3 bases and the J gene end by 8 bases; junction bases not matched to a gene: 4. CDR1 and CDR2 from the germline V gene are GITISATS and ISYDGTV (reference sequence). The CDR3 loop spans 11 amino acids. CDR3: CALWESHKKLF. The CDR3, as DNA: TGTGCCTTGTGGGAGAGTCATAAGAAACTCTTT.

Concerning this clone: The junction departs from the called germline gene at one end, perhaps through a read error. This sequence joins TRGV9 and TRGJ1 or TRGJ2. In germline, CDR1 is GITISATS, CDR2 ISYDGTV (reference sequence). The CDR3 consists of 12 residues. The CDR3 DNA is TGTGCCTTGGGGGAAAATTATTATAAGAAACTCTTT. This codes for CALGENYYKKLF.

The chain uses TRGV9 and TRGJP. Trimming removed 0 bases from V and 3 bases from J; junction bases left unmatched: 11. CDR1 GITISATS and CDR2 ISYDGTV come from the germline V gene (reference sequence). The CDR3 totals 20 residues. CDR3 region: CALWEVRDALQELGKKIKVF. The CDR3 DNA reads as TGTGCCTTGTGGGAGGTGCGAGATGCCCTGCAAGAGTTGGGCAAAAAAATCAAGGTATTT.

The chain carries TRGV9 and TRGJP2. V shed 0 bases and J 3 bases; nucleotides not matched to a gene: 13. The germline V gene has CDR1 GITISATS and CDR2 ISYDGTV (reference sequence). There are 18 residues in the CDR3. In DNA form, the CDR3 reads TGTGCCTTGTGGGAGGTGTATAGCGGGGGGGGTAGTGATTGGATCAAGACGTTT. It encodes CALWEVYSGGGSDWIKTF.